This T cell receptor (beta chain) was sequenced for a study of control samples from healthy donors and cancer patients. The assay was immunoSEQ multiplex PCR, and TCRdb's table has in-frame clones only and misses some. The sample consists of about 150,000 clones, 85% to 95% of them appearing once. The germline V gene has CDR1 GTSNPN and CDR2 SVGIG (reference sequence). CDR3 length: 13 residues. V lost 1 base and J 8 bases, leaving 13 bases between the germline ends. The chain links TRBV30 to TRBJ2-3; no firm D call. The source material was blood. This receptor was identified in a man in his forties or fifties in good health. This CDR3 reads CAWSGGSKGTQYF. DNA for the CDR3: TGTGCCTGGAGTGGAGGAAGCAAGGGTACGCAGTATTTT.